Listed below are T cell receptor beta chains from one sample, sequenced in a study of yellow fever vaccine responses in identical twins. Via MiXCR, TCRdb re-called the RT-PCR reads, giving one row per CDR3 protein. The sample shows about 13,000 distinct CDR3 sequences, roughly 86% of them seen only once. Sequences were derived from T cells from blood (PBMCs), unsorted or a sorted subset (not recorded which), sampled before or after yellow fever vaccination (not recorded which). Source of these receptors: a woman in her late teens or twenties who received the yellow fever vaccine. Each CDR3 is given with its conserved first and last residue. Fields, in order: clone size, D gene, J gene, V gene, CDR3 protein, CDR3 DNA. The D gene is left open where the match is weak. For some rows the clone size is stated as once, few or many, or as a class when expanded; others skip it.

size: NA
D: TRBD1
J: TRBJ1-1
V: TRBV18
CDR3: CASSPPGQGTEAFF
DNA: TGTGCCAGCTCACCACCGGGACAGGGCACTGAAGCTTTCTTT

size: NA
D: TRBD2
J: TRBJ2-2
V: TRBV13
CDR3: CASSSGLAGTGELFF
DNA: TGTGCCAGCAGCTCGGGACTAGCGGGAACCGGGGAGCTGTTTTTT

size: NA
D: NA
J: TRBJ2-2
V: TRBV4-1
CDR3: CASTNGAGELFF
DNA: TGCGCCAGCACAAACGGGGCCGGGGAGCTGTTTTTT

size: NA
D: NA
J: TRBJ2-1
V: TRBV13
CDR3: CASSLGRQPYNEQFF
DNA: TGTGCCAGCAGCTTGGGACGGCAGCCCTACAATGAGCAGTTCTTC

size: NA
D: NA
J: TRBJ2-7
V: TRBV11-1
CDR3: CASSFPLAQAYEQYF
DNA: TGTGCCAGCAGCTTCCCCCTCGCTCAGGCCTACGAGCAGTACTTC

size: NA
D: NA
J: TRBJ2-1
V: TRBV7-2
CDR3: CASSTQGSSYNEQFF
DNA: TGTGCCAGCAGCACCCAGGGGAGCTCCTACAATGAGCAGTTCTTC

size: NA
D: NA
J: TRBJ2-7
V: TRBV20-1
CDR3: CSARGKQGLEQYF
DNA: TGCAGTGCTAGAGGGAAGCAGGGACTCGAGCAGTACTTC

size: NA
D: NA
J: TRBJ2-7
V: TRBV18
CDR3: CASSPPGLPSGEQYF
DNA: TGTGCCAGCTCACCACCGGGACTTCCTTCTGGGGAGCAGTACTTC

size: few
D: NA
J: TRBJ1-2
V: TRBV4-3
CDR3: CASSQEVTANYGYTF
DNA: TGCGCCAGCAGCCAAGAAGTAACAGCTAACTATGGCTACACCTTC

size: NA
D: NA
J: TRBJ2-3
V: TRBV29-1
CDR3: CSVEDYQGTQYF
DNA: TGCAGCGTTGAAGATTATCAAGGGACGCAGTATTTT

size: NA
D: NA
J: TRBJ1-2
V: TRBV4-1
CDR3: CASSQDQGGGYGYTF
DNA: TGCGCCAGCAGCCAAGATCAGGGAGGTGGCTATGGCTACACCTTC